This T cell receptor beta chain originates from a study of OX40 agonist ivuxolimab in advanced cancers. Study summary: Ivuxolimab is a fully human IgG2 antibody that activates OX40 (CD134).

Autoimmune disease history or systemic immunosuppression led to patient exclusion. The study's findings and limits: Nonresponders, in some cases, also had low normalized T-cell clonal expansion. Both blood CD4+ and CD8+ T cells showed clonal growth by week 6 at 0.1 to 3.0 mg/kg.

TCRdb's copy holds only in-frame clones and misses some; the assay was immunoSEQ multiplex PCR. The data contain about 60,000 clones, about 89% of them singletons. CDR3 length: 15 residues. Germline V gene data show CDR1 as MDHEN and CDR2 as SYDVKM. After removal of 6 bases from V and 7 bases from J, the junction contained 11 bases not matched to a gene. On this clone: What it recognizes is unknown.

Sequencing used CD4+ or CD8+ T cells sorted from blood, obtained in a trial of the OX40 agonist ivuxolimab. The gene calls are TRBV28 and TRBJ2-7, with 11 positions matching TRBD2. The TCR originated in an adult with an advanced solid tumor such as melanoma, head and neck, liver or kidney cancer. The CDR3 nucleotides read TGTGCCAGCAGCCTCCATAGCGGGAGGGCCTCTGAGCAGTACTTC. It codes for CASSLHSGRASEQYF.